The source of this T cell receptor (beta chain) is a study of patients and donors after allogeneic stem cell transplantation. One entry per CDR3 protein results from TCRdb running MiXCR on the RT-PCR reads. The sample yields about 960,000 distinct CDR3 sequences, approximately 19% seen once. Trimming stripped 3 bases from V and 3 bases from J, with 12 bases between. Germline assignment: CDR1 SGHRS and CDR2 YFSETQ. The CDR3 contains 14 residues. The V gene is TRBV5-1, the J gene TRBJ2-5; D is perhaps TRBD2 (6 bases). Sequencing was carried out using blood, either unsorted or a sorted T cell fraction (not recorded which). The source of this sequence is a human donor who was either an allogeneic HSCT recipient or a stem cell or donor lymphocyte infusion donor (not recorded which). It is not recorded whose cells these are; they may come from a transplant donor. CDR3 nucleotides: TGCGCCAGCAGCTCCATCGGGAGAAAAGAGACCCAGTACTTC. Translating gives CASSSIGRKETQYF.